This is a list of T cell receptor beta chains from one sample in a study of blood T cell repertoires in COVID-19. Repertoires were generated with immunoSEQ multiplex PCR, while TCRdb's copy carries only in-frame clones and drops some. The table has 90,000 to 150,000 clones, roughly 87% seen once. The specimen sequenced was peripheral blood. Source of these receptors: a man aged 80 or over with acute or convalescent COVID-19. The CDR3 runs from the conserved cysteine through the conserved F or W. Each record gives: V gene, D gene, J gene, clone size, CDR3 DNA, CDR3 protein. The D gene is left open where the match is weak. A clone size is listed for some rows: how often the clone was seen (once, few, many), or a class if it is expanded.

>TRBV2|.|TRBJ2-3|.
TGTGCCAGCAGTGACGAGTCAGATACGCAGTATTTT
CASSDESDTQYF
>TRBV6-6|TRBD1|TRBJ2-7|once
TGTGCCAGCAGTAGAGGGACAGGTTACGAGCAGTACTTC
CASSRGTGYEQYF
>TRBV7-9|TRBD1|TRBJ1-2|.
TGTGCCAGCAGTCGACAGGGGGATGGTTATGGCTACACCTTC
CASSRQGDGYGYTF
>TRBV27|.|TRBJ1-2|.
TGTGCCAGCAGTTTATTGGGGGGTTCCTATGGCTACACCTTC
CASSLLGGSYGYTF
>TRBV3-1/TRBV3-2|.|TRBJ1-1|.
TGTGCCAGCAGCCAATTGGACATGAACACTGAAGCTTTCTTT
CASSQLDMNTEAFF
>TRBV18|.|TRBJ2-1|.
TGTGCCAGCTCACCATCGTCGGGTGGGGGGGCCGTCAATGAGCAGTTCTTC
CASSPSSGGGAVNEQFF
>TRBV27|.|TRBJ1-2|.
TGTGCCAGCAGTTTAGGGCGGAGGGCCCCTTACACCTTC
CASSLGRRAPYTF
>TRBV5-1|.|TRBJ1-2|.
TGCGCCAGCAGCTTGGCACAGGGCTATGGCTACACCTTC
CASSLAQGYGYTF
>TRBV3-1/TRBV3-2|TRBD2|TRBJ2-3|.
TGTGCCAGCAGCCAAGAAGCGGGGTACACAGATACGCAGTATTTT
CASSQEAGYTDTQYF
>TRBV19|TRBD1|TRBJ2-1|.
TGTGCCAGTAGCCGTGGGACAGGCTATCCCAATGAGCAGTTCTTC
CASSRGTGYPNEQFF
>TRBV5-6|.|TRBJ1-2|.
TGTGCCAGCAGCCCGGGGTCGACAACCGCAACCCTTAACTATGGCTACACCTTC
CASSPGSTTATLNYGYTF
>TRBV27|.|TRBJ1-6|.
TGTGCCAGCAGTTATACAGCTTCGGTGTTCTATAATTCACCCCTCCACTTT
CASSYTASVFYNSPLHF
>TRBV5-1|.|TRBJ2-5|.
TGCGCCAGCAGCCTCATGAGTGTTAGCGGACAAGAGACCCAGTACTTC
CASSLMSVSGQETQYF
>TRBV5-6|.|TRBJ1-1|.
TGTGCCAGCAGCTTGGGCCAGACTGAAGCTTTCTTT
CASSLGQTEAFF
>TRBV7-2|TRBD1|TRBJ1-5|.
TGTGCCAGCAGCCCCCAGACAGGGTACAATCAGCCCCAGCATTTT
CASSPQTGYNQPQHF
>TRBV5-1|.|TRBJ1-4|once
TGCGCCAGCAGCCCGGCCCACCTCGGGGAAAAACTGTTTTTT
CASSPAHLGEKLFF
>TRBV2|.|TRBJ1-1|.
TGTGCCACCCCCTCGGGATGGGACACTGAAGCTTTCTTT
CATPSGWDTEAFF
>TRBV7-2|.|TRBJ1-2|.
TGTGCCAGCAGCTCGCGGGGAGGGATTGGCTACACCTTC
CASSSRGGIGYTF
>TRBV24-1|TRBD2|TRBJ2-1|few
TGTGCCACCAGTGACTCCCGGACTAGCCTAAGCTCCTACAATGAGCAGTTCTTC
CATSDSRTSLSSYNEQFF
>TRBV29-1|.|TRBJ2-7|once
TGCAGCGTTGCAACGGGAGAGCGCCCCTACGAGCAGTACTTC
CSVATGERPYEQYF
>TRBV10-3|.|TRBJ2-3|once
TGTGCCACGACCGGGACTACAGATACGCAGTATTTT
CATTGTTDTQYF
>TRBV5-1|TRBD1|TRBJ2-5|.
TGCGCCAGCAGCAGGGGACAGTCGATCCAAGAGACCCAGTACTTC
CASSRGQSIQETQYF
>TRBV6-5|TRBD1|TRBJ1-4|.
TGTGCCAGCAGCCACACCGGGACAGGGGACGAAAAACTGTTTTTT
CASSHTGTGDEKLFF
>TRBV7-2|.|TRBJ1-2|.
TGTGCCAGCAGCCCCTCTCGAGCTAACTATGGCTACACCTTC
CASSPSRANYGYTF
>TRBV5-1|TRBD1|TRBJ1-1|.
TGCGCCAGCAGCCTGGATGGGACAGGGGCCCCTGAAGCTTTCTTT
CASSLDGTGAPEAFF
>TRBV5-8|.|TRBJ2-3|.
TGTGCCAGCAGCGTCAACGGGGGCACAGATACGCAGTATTTT
CASSVNGGTDTQYF
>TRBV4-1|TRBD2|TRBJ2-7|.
TGCGCCAGCAGCCACGGGACTAGCACCGAGCAGTACTTC
CASSHGTSTEQYF
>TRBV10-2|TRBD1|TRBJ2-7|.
TGCGCCAGCAGTTCACGGACAGGGGGCGGATACGAGCAGTACTTC
CASSSRTGGGYEQYF
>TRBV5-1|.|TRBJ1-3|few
TGCGCCAGCAGCTTGTTTTCGGAGACTGGAAACACCATATATTTT
CASSLFSETGNTIYF
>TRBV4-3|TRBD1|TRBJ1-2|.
TGCGCCAGCAGCCAAGATCCCAGGGGGCGAGACTATGGCTACACCTTC
CASSQDPRGRDYGYTF
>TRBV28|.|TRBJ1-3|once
TGTGCCTGCGTGGGGGCCAGCTCTGGAAACACCATATATTTT
CACVGASSGNTIYF
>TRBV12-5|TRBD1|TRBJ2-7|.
TGTGCTAGTGGGAAAACAGGGGATCACGAGCAGTACTTC
CASGKTGDHEQYF
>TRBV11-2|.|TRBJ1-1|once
TGTGCCAGCAGCTTATCGAAGGGGACTGAAGCTTTCTTT
CASSLSKGTEAFF
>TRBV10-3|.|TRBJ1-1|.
TGTGCCATCAAGGGTCTGGGGACTGGTGAAGCTTTCTTT
CAIKGLGTGEAFF
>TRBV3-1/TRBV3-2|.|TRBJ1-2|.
TGTGCCAGCAGCACCGGACAGCTTTACACTGGCTACACCTTC
CASSTGQLYTGYTF
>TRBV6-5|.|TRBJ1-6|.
TGTGCCATCAGAGACAGAGATAATTCACCCCTCCACTTT
CAIRDRDNSPLHF
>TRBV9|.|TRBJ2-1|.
TGTGCCAGCAGCGATGGACTGGTCGACAATGAGCAGTTCTTC
CASSDGLVDNEQFF
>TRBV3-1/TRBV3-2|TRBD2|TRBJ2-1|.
TGTGCCAGCATGGGACTAGCGGGAGGATCCTACAATGAGCAGTTCTTC
CASMGLAGGSYNEQFF
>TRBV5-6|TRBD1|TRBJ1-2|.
TGTGCCAGCAGCTTCGGGACAGGGGAGGTCAACTATGGCTACACCTTC
CASSFGTGEVNYGYTF
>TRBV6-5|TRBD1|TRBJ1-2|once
TGTGCCACCGCCTCCCCGGGACAGGTCGATGGCTACACCTTC
CATASPGQVDGYTF
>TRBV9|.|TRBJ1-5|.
TGTGCCAGCAGCGTAGGAGTTGTTAGCAATCAGCCCCAGCATTTT
CASSVGVVSNQPQHF
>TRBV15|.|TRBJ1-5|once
TGTGCCACCAGCAGAGATAGAGGGCACTTGGGGCCCCAGCATTTT
CATSRDRGHLGPQHF
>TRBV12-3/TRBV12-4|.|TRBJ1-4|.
TGTGCCAGCAGTGCAGGGTTTCCTGGAAAACTGTTTTTT
CASSAGFPGKLFF
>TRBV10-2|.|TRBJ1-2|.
TGCGCCGGGGGCAGAGGGGAAGCTAACTATGGCTACACCTTC
CAGGRGEANYGYTF
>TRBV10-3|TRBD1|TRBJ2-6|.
TGTGCCATCAGCGCCGGGACAGGGGGAACCTCTGGGGCCAACGTCCTGACTTTC
CAISAGTGGTSGANVLTF
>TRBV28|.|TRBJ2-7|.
TGTGCCAGCAGTTTAGGGGGCAGCTCTAAGCAGTACTTC
CASSLGGSSKQYF
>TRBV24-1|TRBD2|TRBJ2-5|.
TGTGCCACCTCGAGCGGGATGGGGACCCAGTACTTC
CATSSGMGTQYF
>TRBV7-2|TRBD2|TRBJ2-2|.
TGTGCCAGCAGCTTCGTTACTAGCGGGAGAACCACCGGGGAGCTGTTTTTT
CASSFVTSGRTTGELFF
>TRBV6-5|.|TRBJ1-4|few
TGTGCCAGCTACGGCGGAAAGAATGAAAAACTGTTTTTT
CASYGGKNEKLFF
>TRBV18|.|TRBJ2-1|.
TGTGCCAGCTCACCACCGCAACGTAGGGCCGGGGATGAGCAGTTCTTC
CASSPPQRRAGDEQFF